This T cell receptor beta chain was captured in a study of identical twins. The study, taken as a whole, reports: In monozygotic twins, models underestimated the sharing of out-of-frame TCR alpha.

Template switching added a universal primer site; cDNA carried unique molecular identifiers. Using its own MiXCR run on the 5' RACE reads, TCRdb lists one record per CDR3 protein. The table has a few hundred thousand distinct CDR3 sequences, 7.5% to 10% seen once. Healthy Caucasians made up all donors. This clonotype appeared many times. The antigen remains unidentified. This sample also belongs to another study, concerning yellow fever vaccine responses in identical twins. That report adds: It has been reported that, in twins, the vaccine T cell response seemed partly convergent and partly personalized.

The source of this sequence is a woman aged 18-35 years in good health. The sequencing input was PBMCs.

The CDR3 is CAISELAGASTDTQYF. In DNA, the CDR3 is TGTGCCATCAGTGAGTTAGCGGGGGCTAGCACAGATACGCAGTATTTT. This chain links TRBV10-3 with TRBJ2-3, with 9 bases identical to TRBD2. J was trimmed by 0 bases and V by 1 base; bases with no gene match: 2. The CDR3 totals 16 residues. Germline loops: CDR1 ENHRY, CDR2 SYGVKD.